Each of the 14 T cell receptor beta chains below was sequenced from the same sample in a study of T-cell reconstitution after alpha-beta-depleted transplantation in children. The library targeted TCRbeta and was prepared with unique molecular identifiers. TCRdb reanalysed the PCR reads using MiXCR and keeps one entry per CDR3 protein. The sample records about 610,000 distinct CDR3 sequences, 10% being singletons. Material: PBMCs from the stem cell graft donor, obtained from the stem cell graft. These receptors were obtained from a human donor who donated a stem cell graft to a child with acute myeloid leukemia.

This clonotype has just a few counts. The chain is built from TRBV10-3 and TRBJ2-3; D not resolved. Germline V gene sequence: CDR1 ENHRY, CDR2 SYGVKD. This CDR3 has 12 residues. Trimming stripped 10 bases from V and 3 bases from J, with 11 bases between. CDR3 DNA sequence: TGTGCCACCTTCGACCCGACAGATACGCAGTATTTT. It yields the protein CATFDPTDTQYF.

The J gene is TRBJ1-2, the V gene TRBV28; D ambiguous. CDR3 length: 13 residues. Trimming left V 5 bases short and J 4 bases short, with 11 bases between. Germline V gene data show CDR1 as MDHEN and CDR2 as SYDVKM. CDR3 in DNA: TGTGCCAGCAGTACTAGCGGGCCCTATGGCTACACCTTC. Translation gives CASSTSGPYGYTF.

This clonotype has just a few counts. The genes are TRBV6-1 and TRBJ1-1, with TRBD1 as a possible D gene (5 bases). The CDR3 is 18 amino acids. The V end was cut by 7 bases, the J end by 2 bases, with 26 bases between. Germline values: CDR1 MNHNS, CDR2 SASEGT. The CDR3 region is CASTKTVGVFVDNTEAFF. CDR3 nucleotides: TGTGCCAGCACCAAGACAGTCGGAGTCTTCGTGGATAACACTGAAGCTTTCTTT.

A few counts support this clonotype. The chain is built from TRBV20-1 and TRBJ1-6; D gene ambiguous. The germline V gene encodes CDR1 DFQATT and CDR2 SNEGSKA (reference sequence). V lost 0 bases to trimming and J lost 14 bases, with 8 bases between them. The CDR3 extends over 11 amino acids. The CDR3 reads CSARDHPSLHF. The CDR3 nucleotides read TGCAGTGCTAGAGATCACCCTTCCCTCCACTTT.

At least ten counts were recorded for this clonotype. The DNA for the CDR3 is TGCAGTGCTAGAGATCCAATGGGGACCCCGAGGCCCTACGAGCAGTACTTC. This sequence encodes CSARDPMGTPRPYEQYF. V is TRBV20-1 and J is TRBJ2-7; D tentatively reads TRBD1 or TRBD2 (5 bases each). V lost 0 bases and J lost 2, with 20 bases in between. CDR1 is DFQATT, CDR2 SNEGSKA, per germline (reference sequence). This CDR3 is 17 amino acids long.

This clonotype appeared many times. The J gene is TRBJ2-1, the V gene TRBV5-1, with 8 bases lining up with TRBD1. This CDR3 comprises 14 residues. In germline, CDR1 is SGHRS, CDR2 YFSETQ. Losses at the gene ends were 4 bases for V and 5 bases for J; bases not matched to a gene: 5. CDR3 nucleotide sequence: TGCGCCAGCAGCCTGGGACAGGCCAACAATGAGCAGTTCTTC. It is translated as CASSLGQANNEQFF. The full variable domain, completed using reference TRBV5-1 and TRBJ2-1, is KAGVTQTPRYLIKTRGQQVTLSCSPISGHRSVSWYQQTPGQGLQFLFEYFSETQRNKGNFPGRFSGRQFSNSRSEMNVSTLELGDSALYLCASSLGQANNEQFFGPGTRLTVL.

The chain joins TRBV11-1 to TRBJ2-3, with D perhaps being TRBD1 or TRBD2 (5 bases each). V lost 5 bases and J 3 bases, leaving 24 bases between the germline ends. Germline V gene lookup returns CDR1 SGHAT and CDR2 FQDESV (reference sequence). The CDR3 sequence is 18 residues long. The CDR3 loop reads CASSIGPVGTYGTDTQYF. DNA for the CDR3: TGTGCCAGCAGCATCGGACCCGTCGGGACCTACGGGACAGATACGCAGTATTTT.

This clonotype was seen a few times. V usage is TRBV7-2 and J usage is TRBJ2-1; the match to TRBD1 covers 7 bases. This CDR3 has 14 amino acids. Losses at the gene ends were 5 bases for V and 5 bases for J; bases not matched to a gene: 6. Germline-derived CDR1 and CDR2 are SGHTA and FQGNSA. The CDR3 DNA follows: TGTGCCAGCAGCATAGGGGGCGGAGACAATGAGCAGTTCTTC. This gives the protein CASSIGGGDNEQFF. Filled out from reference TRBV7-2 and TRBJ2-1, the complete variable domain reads GAGVSQSPSNKVTEKGKDVELRCDPISGHTALYWYRQSLGQGLEFLIYFQGNSAPDKSGLPSDRFSAERTGGSVSTLTIQRTQQEDSAVYLCASSIGGGDNEQFFGPGTRLTVL.

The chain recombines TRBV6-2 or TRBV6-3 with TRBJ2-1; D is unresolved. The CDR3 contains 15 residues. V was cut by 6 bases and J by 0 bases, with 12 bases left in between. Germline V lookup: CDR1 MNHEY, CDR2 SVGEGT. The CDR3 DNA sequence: TGTGCCAGCAGCCATGGGTCCCTCTCCTACAATGAGCAGTTCTTC. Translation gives CASSHGSLSYNEQFF.

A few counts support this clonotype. The DNA for the CDR3 is TGTGCCAGCAGCCCCGACAGGGGGCTAGGTGGCACTGAAGCTTTCTTT. Translating gives CASSPDRGLGGTEAFF. The genes are TRBV7-2 and TRBJ1-1, with 10 bases identical to TRBD1. The CDR3 is 16 amino acids. V gave up 5 bases and J gave up 4 bases; unmatched junction bases: 10. Germline CDR1 reads SGHTA; CDR2 reads FQGNSA. Full variable domain (rest looked up from reference TRBV7-2 and TRBJ1-1): GAGVSQSPSNKVTEKGKDVELRCDPISGHTALYWYRQSLGQGLEFLIYFQGNSAPDKSGLPSDRFSAERTGGSVSTLTIQRTQQEDSAVYLCASSPDRGLGGTEAFFGQGTRLTVV.

This CDR3 is CAWEPGQGTEAFF. DNA for the CDR3: TGTGCCTGGGAGCCGGGACAGGGTACTGAAGCTTTCTTT. The V call is TRBV30, the J call TRBJ1-1; 9 bases agree with TRBD1. V lost 5 bases to trimming and J lost 5 bases; unmatched junction nucleotides: 6. This CDR3 spans 13 amino acids. Germline loops: CDR1 GTSNPN, CDR2 SVGIG (reference sequence).

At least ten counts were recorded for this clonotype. The CDR3 coding sequence is TGTGCCAGCTCACCGAGGAGGGGACTAGCGGGGAATGAGCAGTTCTTC. Protein product: CASSPRRGLAGNEQFF. V gene TRBV18 combines with J gene TRBJ2-1, with TRBD2 matching 13 bases. V was clipped by 3 bases and J by 7 bases; unmatched bases: 6. The germline CDR1 and CDR2 sequences are KGHSH and LQKENI. This CDR3 is 16 amino acids long.

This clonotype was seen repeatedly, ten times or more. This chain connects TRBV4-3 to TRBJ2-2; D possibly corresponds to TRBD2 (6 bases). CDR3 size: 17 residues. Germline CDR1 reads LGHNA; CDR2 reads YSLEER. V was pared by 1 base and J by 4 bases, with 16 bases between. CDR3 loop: CASSQVQIAAGTGELFF. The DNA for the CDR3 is TGCGCCAGCAGCCAAGTGCAAATAGCGGCGGGCACCGGGGAGCTGTTTTTT.

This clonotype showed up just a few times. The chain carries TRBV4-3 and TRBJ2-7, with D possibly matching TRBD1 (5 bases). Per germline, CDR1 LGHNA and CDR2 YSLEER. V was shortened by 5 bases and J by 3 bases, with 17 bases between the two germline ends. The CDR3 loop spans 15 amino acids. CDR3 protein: CASSVRRQGIYEQYF. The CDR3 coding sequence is TGCGCCAGCAGCGTCCGGCGGCAGGGAATCTACGAGCAGTACTTC.